This T cell receptor beta chain emerged from a study of shared clonotypes between healthy human individuals. In the naive CD8 group, cells lacked CD45RO and were positively selected for CCR7, so terminally differentiated effector memory CD45RA+ cells were left out. In the original analysis: Without quality scores, immunoSEQ junctional reads could not be filtered like full-length reads. The method was immunoSEQ multiplex PCR; TCRdb's version includes in-frame clones alone and lacks a portion of them. The DNA was the basis for D and trimming; V, J and clone size are from that table. The data contain about 1.9 million clones, just under 95% of them singletons. The CDR3 length is 17 residues.

The sequence derives from a man younger than 35 in good health. Some clones in this sample may be carry-over from other donors' samples. The V gene is TRBV21-1, the J gene TRBJ1-1; no check of the table's D call, TRBD1, against the DNA was made. TRBV21-1 is annotated as a pseudogene. Sequenced input: naive CD8+ T cells from PBMCs. The CDR3 is CASSFWDRGHVCTEAFF. The CDR3 bases are TGTGCCAGCAGCTTCTGGGACAGGGGGCATGTGTGCACTGAAGCTTTCTTT.